The 19 T cell receptor beta chains below were found in one sample sequenced in a study of shared clonotypes between healthy human individuals. Measured with immunoSEQ multiplex PCR; TCRdb has only the in-frame clones, and not every one. Among 400,000 or so clones listed, 90% to 97% were seen once. Sequenced input: memory CD8+ T cells sorted from blood. Subset meaning: CD45RO+ cells pooled with CCR7-negative TemRA cells. These receptor sequences come from a man aged 25 to 45 in good health.

The chain joins TRBV5-5 to TRBJ2-1, with a tentative D call TRBD2 (5 bases). There are 13 residues in the CDR3. Germline V gene sequence: CDR1 SGHKS, CDR2 YYEKEE (reference sequence). V dropped 4 bases and J dropped 4 bases, with 9 bases sitting between them. In nucleotides, the CDR3 is TGTGCCAGCAGCCCCACTAGTTACAATGAGCAGTTCTTC. Translated, it gives CASSPTSYNEQFF.

This clone is a singleton in its sample. The genes are TRBV7-2 and TRBJ2-7; 8 bases agree with TRBD2. CDR3 length equals 15 residues. In germline, CDR1 is SGHTA, CDR2 FQGNSA. Losses at the gene ends were 5 bases for V and 4 bases for J; bases not matched to a gene: 10. As DNA, the CDR3 is TGTGCCAGCAGCGTCGCCGGGACTAGGAGTTACGAGCAGTACTTC. Its protein product is CASSVAGTRSYEQYF. Together with reference TRBV7-2 and TRBJ2-7, the CDR3 gives the full variable domain: GAGVSQSPSNKVTEKGKDVELRCDPISGHTALYWYRQSLGQGLEFLIYFQGNSAPDKSGLPSDRFSAERTGGSVSTLTIQRTQQEDSAVYLCASSVAGTRSYEQYFGPGTRLTVT.

V and J are TRBV6-1 and TRBJ1-5, with a tentative D call TRBD1 (5 bases). Germline CDR1 is MNHNS and CDR2 is SASEGT. The ends were cut back, 7 bases at V and 4 bases at J, with 14 bases in the middle. CDR3 length equals 14 residues. The CDR3 coding sequence is TGTGCCAGCATCGCCCGGGGCGAGAATCAGCCCCAGCATTTT. It codes for CASIARGENQPQHF.

This chain uses TRBV11-2 with TRBJ2-2; 8 bases align to TRBD2. This CDR3 contains 14 residues. Germline CDR1 SGHAT, CDR2 FQNNGV. With 8 bases clipped from V and 5 bases from J, the junction kept 7 bases outside the gene matches. In DNA, the CDR3 is TGTGCCAGCGTCGGGAGGGCCACTACCGGGGAGCTGTTTTTT. Protein product: CASVGRATTGELFF.

This clone was seen a single time. The chain uses TRBV23-1 and TRBJ2-7; tentatively, D is TRBD1 (6 bases). TRBV23-1 is flagged as an ORF with uncertain function. V dropped 8 bases and J dropped 2 bases, with 13 bases sitting between them. This CDR3 is built from 13 residues. CDR3 DNA sequence: TGCGCCAGCGGAGACCACAGGGCCTACGAGCAGTACTTC. This encodes CASGDHRAYEQYF.

The CDR3 nucleotides are TGTGCCAGCAGCAAATCGAACGTACCCTACGAGCAGTACTTC. This gives the protein CASSKSNVPYEQYF. The chain recombines TRBV21-1 with TRBJ2-7. TRBV21-1 is a pseudogene locus. This CDR3 has 14 residues.

V usage is TRBV19 and J usage is TRBJ1-3, with D possibly being TRBD1 (6 bases). The germline V and J ends were trimmed by 3 bases and 0 bases, with 18 bases remaining between them. CDR1 and CDR2 (germline): LNHDA, SQIVND (reference sequence). The CDR3 totals 18 residues. CDR3 sequence (DNA): TGTGCCAGTAGTATGGCAGGGGCCTACTCCTTCTCTGGAAACACCATATATTTT. This gives the protein CASSMAGAYSFSGNTIYF. The full variable domain, in which reference TRBV19 and TRBJ1-3 provide the parts outside the CDR3, is DGGITQSPKYLFRKEGQNVTLSCEQNLNHDAMYWYRQDPGQGLRLIYYSQIVNDFQKGDIAEGYSVSREKKESFPLTVTSAQKNPTAFYLCASSMAGAYSFSGNTIYFGEGSWLTVV.

This clone occurred once. CDR3 in DNA: TGTGCCAGCAGTTTTCTCAGGGGTAACGAGCAGTACTTC. Translating gives CASSFLRGNEQYF. The V and J genes are TRBV27 and TRBJ2-7; tentative D call: TRBD1 (6 bases). The length of the CDR3 is 13 residues. The V end was cut by 3 bases, the J end by 5 bases, with 11 bases between. Germline V gives CDR1 MNHEY, CDR2 SMNVEV (reference sequence).

The CDR3 nucleotides read TGTGCCGCAAGCCAGGCAGATAGCAATCAGCCCCAGCATTTT. Translated, it gives CAASQADSNQPQHF. The chain uses TRBV6-5 and TRBJ1-5; D is uncertain. The V end lost 11 bases, the J end lost 0 bases, and 14 bases lay between the germline ends. Germline V gene sequence: CDR1 MNHEY, CDR2 SVGAGI. The CDR3 length is 14 residues.

The chain has TRBV14 and TRBJ2-5; D unresolved. CDR3 length: 11 residues. V lost 6 bases and J lost 4, with 6 bases in between. Germline values: CDR1 SGHDN, CDR2 FVKESK. CDR3 region: CASSPGETQYF. For the CDR3, the DNA is TGTGCCAGCAGTCCCGGAGAGACCCAGTACTTC. The full variable domain, in which reference TRBV14 and TRBJ2-5 provide the parts outside the CDR3, is EAGVTQFPSHSVIEKGQTVTLRCDPISGHDNLYWYRRVMGKEIKFLLHFVKESKQDESGMPNNRFLAERTGGTYSTLKVQPAELEDSGVYFCASSPGETQYFGPGTRLLVL.

The genes are TRBV30 and TRBJ2-5; 7 nucleotides align to TRBD2. The germline CDR1 and CDR2 sequences are GTSNPN and SVGIG (reference sequence). The CDR3 loop spans 14 amino acids. J gave up 4 bases and V 1 base, and 6 bases lay outside the gene matches. CDR3 bases: TGTGCCTGGAGTGGTGGGGGGGTGAGAGAGACCCAGTACTTC. It specifies CAWSGGGVRETQYF.

CDR3 amino acids: CASSLSLATQYF. CDR3 coding DNA: TGTGCCAGCAGTCTGAGTCTAGCTACGCAGTATTTT. The chain recombines TRBV2 with TRBJ2-3, with TRBD2 as a possible D gene (5 bases). The germline V and J ends were trimmed by 5 bases and 8 bases, with 11 bases remaining between them. CDR1 SNHLY and CDR2 FYNNEI come from the germline V gene. The CDR3 runs 12 residues.

CDR3 DNA sequence: TGTGCCAGCTCCCGGGGCTACGAGCAGTACTTC. Encoded protein: CASSRGYEQYF. The chain combines TRBV18 with TRBJ2-7, with TRBD2 as a possible D gene (5 bases). Germline V gene lookup returns CDR1 KGHSH and CDR2 LQKENI. V was shortened by 6 bases and J by 3 bases, with 6 bases between the two germline ends. The CDR3 extends over 11 amino acids.

V usage is TRBV5-1 and J usage is TRBJ1-3; D is perhaps TRBD1 (6 bases). CDR3 length: 18 residues. Per the germline V gene, CDR1 is SGHRS and CDR2 is YFSETQ. The ends were cut back, 3 bases at V and 0 bases at J, with 19 bases in the middle. The CDR3 coding sequence is TGCGCCAGCAGCTGGTCCGCCGGGACACCTTCCTCTGGAAACACCATATATTTT. Translation gives CASSWSAGTPSSGNTIYF. The whole variable domain, remainder taken from reference TRBV5-1 and TRBJ1-3, is KAGVTQTPRYLIKTRGQQVTLSCSPISGHRSVSWYQQTPGQGLQFLFEYFSETQRNKGNFPGRFSGRQFSNSRSEMNVSTLELGDSALYLCASSWSAGTPSSGNTIYFGEGSWLTVV.

The J gene is TRBJ2-7, the V gene TRBV30; D perhaps matches TRBD1 (6 bases). This CDR3 comprises 16 residues. V was pared by 0 bases and J by 0 bases, with 15 bases between. The germline CDR1 and CDR2 sequences are GTSNPN and SVGIG (reference sequence). The CDR3, as DNA: TGTGCCTGGAGTGTAAGGGGGATCAAGGTCTCCTACGAGCAGTACTTC. Protein: CAWSVRGIKVSYEQYF.

In DNA form, the CDR3 reads TGTGCCAGCAGCCGATTGACGGGGGGCACTGAAGCTTTCTTT. Translation: CASSRLTGGTEAFF. The chain uses TRBV4-2 and TRBJ1-1; D may be TRBD1 (5 bases). Looked up from germline, CDR1 is LGHNA and CDR2 is YNFKEQ. CDR3 size: 14 residues. Deletions cut 4 bases from V and 4 bases from J, with 13 bases between.

The chain carries TRBV28 and TRBJ2-3; the D gene is possibly TRBD2 (5 bases). The CDR3 sequence is 16 residues long. The ends were cut back, 4 bases at V and 2 bases at J, with 16 bases in the middle. Looked up from germline, CDR1 is MDHEN and CDR2 is SYDVKM. The DNA of the CDR3 is TGTGCCAGCAGTTCCAGCGGATTCAAGGACACAGATACGCAGTATTTT. Translated: CASSSSGFKDTDTQYF.

This clone has a single count. This chain links TRBV2 with TRBJ2-1; maybe TRBD1 (6 bases). Between the trimmed V and J ends, which lost 7 bases and 0 bases, there was a span of 13 bases. The CDR3 runs 15 residues. Germline V gives CDR1 SNHLY, CDR2 FYNNEI. The CDR3 loop is CASKSDRLSYNEQFF. CDR3 nucleotide sequence: TGTGCCAGCAAGTCGGACAGACTCTCCTACAATGAGCAGTTCTTC.

The rearrangement joins TRBV5-6 to TRBJ2-2, with 7 positions matching TRBD2. The CDR3 is made up of 16 amino acids. Germline-derived CDR1 and CDR2 are SGHDT and YYEEEE. V was clipped by 0 bases and J by 0 bases; unmatched bases: 2. In DNA form, the CDR3 reads TGTGCCAGCAGCTTGGGGGGACTACCGAACACCGGGGAGCTGTTTTTT. Its translation: CASSLGGLPNTGELFF.